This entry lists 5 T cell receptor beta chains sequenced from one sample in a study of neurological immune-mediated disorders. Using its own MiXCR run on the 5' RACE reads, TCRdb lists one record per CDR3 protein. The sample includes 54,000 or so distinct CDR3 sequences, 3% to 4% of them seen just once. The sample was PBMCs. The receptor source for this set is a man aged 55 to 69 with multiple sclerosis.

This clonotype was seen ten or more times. CDR3 sequence (DNA): TGCGCCAGCAGCTTCACAGCGGGGGCCACCGGGGAGCTGTTTTTT. Its protein product is CASSFTAGATGELFF. The chain recombines TRBV5-1 with TRBJ2-2; 8 bases line up with TRBD2. Germline V gene sequence: CDR1 SGHRS, CDR2 YFSETQ. CDR3 length equals 15 residues. V dropped 2 bases and J dropped 4; count of bases not matched to a gene: 4.

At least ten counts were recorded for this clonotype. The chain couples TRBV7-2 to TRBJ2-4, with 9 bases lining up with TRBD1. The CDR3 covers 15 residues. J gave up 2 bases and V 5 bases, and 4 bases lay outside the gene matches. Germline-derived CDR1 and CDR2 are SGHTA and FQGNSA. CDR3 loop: CASSTGGTTKNIQYF. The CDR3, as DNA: TGTGCCAGCAGCACAGGGGGCACGACCAAAAACATTCAGTACTTC.

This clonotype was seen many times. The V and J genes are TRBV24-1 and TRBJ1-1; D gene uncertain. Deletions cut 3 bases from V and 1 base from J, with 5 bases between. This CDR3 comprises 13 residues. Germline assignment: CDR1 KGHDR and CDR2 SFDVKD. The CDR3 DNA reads TGTGCCACCAGTGATATGAGGAACACTGAAGCTTTCTTT. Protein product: CATSDMRNTEAFF.

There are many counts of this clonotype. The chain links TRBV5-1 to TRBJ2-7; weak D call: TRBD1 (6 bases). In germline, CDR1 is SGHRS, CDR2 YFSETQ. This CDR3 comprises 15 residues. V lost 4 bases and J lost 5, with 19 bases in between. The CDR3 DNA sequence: TGCGCCAGCAGCGCAACCTTAAGGGGGTCGGACGAGCAGTACTTC. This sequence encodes CASSATLRGSDEQYF.

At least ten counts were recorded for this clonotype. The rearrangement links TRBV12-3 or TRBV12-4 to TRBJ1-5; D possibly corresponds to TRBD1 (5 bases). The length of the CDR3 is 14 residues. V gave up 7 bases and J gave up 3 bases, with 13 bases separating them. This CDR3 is CASNAGGVNQPQHF. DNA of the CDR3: TGTGCCAGCAACGCCGGAGGGGTCAATCAGCCCCAGCATTTT.